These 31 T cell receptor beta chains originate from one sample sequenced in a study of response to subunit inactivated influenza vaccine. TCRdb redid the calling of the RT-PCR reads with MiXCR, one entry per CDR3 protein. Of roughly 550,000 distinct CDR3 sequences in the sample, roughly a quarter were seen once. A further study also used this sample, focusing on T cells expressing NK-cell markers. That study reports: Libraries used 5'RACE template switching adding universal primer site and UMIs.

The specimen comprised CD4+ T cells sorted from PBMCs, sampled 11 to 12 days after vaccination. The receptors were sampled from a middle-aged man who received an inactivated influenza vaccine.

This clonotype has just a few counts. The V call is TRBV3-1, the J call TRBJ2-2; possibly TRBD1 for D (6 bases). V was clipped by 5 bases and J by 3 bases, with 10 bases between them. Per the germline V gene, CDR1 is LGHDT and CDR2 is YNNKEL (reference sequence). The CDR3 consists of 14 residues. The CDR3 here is CASSNGQYTGELFF. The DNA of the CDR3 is TGTGCCAGCAGCAATGGACAGTACACCGGGGAGCTGTTTTTT.

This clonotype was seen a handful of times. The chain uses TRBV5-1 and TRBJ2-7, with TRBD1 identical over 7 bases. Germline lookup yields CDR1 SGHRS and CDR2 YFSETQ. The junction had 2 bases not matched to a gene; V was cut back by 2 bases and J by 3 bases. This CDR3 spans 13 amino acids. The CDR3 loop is CASSLRTGYEQYF. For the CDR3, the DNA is TGCGCCAGCAGCTTACGGACAGGCTACGAGCAGTACTTC.

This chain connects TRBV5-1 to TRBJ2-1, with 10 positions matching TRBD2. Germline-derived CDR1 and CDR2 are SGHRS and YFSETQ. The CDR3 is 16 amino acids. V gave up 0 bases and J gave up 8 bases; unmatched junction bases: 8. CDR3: CASSLAGLAGVYEQFF. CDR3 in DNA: TGCGCCAGCAGCTTGGCGGGGCTAGCGGGAGTCTATGAGCAGTTCTTC.

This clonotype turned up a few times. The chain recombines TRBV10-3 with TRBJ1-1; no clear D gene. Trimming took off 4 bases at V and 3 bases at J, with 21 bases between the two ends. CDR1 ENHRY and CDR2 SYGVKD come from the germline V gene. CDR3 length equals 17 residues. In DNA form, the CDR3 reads TGTGCCATCAGTGCCGGCGGGCGCCCAGCTGGGGACACTGAAGCTTTCTTT. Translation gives CAISAGGRPAGDTEAFF.

The CDR3 coding sequence is TGTGCCAGCAGCTTAGAGACAGGGGGAGCTTTCTTT. Its protein is CASSLETGGAFF. V usage is TRBV7-9 and J usage is TRBJ1-1; 9 nucleotides align to TRBD1. CDR1 and CDR2 from the germline V gene are SEHNR and FQNEAQ (reference sequence). This CDR3 has 12 residues. Trimming at V came to 1 base and at J to 10 bases, leaving 1 base not matched to a gene. The full variable domain, in which reference TRBV7-9 and TRBJ1-1 provide the parts outside the CDR3, is DTGVSQNPRHKITKRGQNVTFRCDPISEHNRLYWYRQTLGQGPEFLTYFQNEAQLEKSRLLSDRFSAERPKGSFSTLEIQRTEQGDSAMYLCASSLETGGAFFGQGTRLTVV.

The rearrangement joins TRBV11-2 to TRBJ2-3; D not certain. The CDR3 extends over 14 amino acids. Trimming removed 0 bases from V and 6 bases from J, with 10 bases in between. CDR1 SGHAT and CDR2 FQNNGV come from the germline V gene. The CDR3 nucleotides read TGTGCCAGCAGCTTAGATCGAGAAATCGATACGCAGTATTTT. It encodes CASSLDREIDTQYF.

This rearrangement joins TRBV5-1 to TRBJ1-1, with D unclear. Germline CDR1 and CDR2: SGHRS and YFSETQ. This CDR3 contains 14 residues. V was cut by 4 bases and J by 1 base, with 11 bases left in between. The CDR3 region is CASSHNTQNTEAFF. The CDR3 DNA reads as TGCGCCAGCAGCCACAATACACAGAACACTGAAGCTTTCTTT.

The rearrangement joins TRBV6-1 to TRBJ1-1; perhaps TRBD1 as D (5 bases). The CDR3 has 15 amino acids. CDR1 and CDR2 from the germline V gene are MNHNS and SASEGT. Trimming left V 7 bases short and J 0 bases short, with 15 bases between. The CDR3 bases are TGTGCCAGCATGGTTGGGGCAGGCATGAACACTGAAGCTTTCTTT. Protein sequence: CASMVGAGMNTEAFF.

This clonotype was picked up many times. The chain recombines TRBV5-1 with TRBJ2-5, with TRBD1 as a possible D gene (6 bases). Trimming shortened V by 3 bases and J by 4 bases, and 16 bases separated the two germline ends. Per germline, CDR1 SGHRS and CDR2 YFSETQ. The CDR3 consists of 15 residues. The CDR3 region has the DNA TGCGCCAGCAGCTCACCCGCCGGGACAACAGAGACCCAGTACTTC. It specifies CASSSPAGTTETQYF.

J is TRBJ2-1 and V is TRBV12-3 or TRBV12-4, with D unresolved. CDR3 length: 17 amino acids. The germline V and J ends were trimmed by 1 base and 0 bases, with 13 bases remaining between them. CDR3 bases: TGTGCCAGCAGTTTAGGCCCCAGCCTAGTCTCCTACAATGAGCAGTTCTTC. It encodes CASSLGPSLVSYNEQFF.

The CDR3 coding sequence is TGCAGTGCTAGTAGGACTAGCGGGAAGGCAGATACGCAGTATTTT. Its protein is CSASRTSGKADTQYF. V gene TRBV20-1 combines with J gene TRBJ2-3; 12 bases map to TRBD2. There are 15 residues in the CDR3. Germline CDR1 and CDR2: DFQATT and SNEGSKA (reference sequence). The ends lost 3 bases at V and 4 bases at J; junction bases unmatched: 5.

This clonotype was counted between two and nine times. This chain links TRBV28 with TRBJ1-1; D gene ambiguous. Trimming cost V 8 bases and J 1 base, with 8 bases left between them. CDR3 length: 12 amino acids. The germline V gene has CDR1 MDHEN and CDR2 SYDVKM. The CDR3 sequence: CASHTQNTEAFF. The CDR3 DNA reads TGTGCCAGCCACACCCAGAACACTGAAGCTTTCTTT. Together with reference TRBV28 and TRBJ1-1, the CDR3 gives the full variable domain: DVKVTQSSRYLVKRTGEKVFLECVQDMDHENMFWYRQDPGLGLRLIYFSYDVKMKEKGDIPEGYSVSREKKERFSLILESASTNQTSMYLCASHTQNTEAFFGQGTRLTVV.

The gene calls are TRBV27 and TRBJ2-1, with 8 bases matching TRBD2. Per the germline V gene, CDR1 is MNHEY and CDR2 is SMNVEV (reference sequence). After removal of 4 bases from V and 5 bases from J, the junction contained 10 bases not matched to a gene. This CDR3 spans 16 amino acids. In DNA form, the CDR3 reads TGTGCCAGCAGTTCCATGTCGGGAGGGTATAACAATGAGCAGTTCTTC. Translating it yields CASSSMSGGYNNEQFF.

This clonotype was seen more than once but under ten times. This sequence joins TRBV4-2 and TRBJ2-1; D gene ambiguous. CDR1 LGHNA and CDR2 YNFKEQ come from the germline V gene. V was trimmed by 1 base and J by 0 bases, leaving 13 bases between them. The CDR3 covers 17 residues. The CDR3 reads CASSQVRIQSSYNEQFF. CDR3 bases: TGTGCCAGCAGCCAAGTCCGGATACAGAGCTCCTACAATGAGCAGTTCTTC.

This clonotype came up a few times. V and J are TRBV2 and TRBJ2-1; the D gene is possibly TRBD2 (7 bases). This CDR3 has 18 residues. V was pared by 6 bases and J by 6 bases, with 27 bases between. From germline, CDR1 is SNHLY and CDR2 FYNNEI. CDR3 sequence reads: CASSKTGGLAGSGNEQFF. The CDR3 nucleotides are TGTGCCAGCAGCAAGACGGGGGGCCTAGCAGGATCAGGCAATGAGCAGTTCTTC.

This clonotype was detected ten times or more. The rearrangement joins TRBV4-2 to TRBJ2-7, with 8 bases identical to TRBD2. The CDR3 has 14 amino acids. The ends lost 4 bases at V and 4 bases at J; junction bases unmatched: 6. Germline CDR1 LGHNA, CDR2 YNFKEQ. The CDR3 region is CASSRERGLYEQYF. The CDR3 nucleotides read TGTGCCAGCAGCCGCGAGCGGGGGTTATACGAGCAGTACTTC.

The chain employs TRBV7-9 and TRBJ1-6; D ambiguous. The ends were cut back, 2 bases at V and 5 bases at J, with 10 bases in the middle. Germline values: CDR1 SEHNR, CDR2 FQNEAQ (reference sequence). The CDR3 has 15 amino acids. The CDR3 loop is CASSLSLTDNSPLHF. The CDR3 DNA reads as TGTGCCAGCAGCTTATCTTTAACGGATAATTCACCCCTCCACTTT.

CDR3 in DNA: TGCAGTGCTAGAGAGGGACAGGGCGTCCGAGAGACCCAGTACTTC. It yields the protein CSAREGQGVRETQYF. The chain couples TRBV20-1 to TRBJ2-5; TRBD1 matches at 9 bases. This CDR3 is 15 amino acids long. Germline trimming cut 0 bases from V and 4 bases from J; bases unmatched to any gene: 6. The germline gives CDR1 DFQATT, CDR2 SNEGSKA (reference sequence).

The DNA for the CDR3 is TGTGCCAGCAGTTACGAAACCTACGAGCAGTACTTC. This translates into CASSYETYEQYF. The V and J genes are TRBV6-2 or TRBV6-3 and TRBJ2-7; D unclear. V dropped 2 bases and J dropped 2 bases, with 4 bases sitting between them. Germline CDR1 and CDR2: MNHEY and SVGEGT. This CDR3 contains 12 residues.

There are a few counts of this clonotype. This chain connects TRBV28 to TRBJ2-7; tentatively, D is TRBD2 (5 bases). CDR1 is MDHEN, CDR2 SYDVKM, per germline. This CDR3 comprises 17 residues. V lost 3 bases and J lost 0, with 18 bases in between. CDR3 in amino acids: CASSLVIALSSSYEQYF. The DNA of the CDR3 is TGTGCCAGCAGTTTGGTTATAGCGCTATCCAGCTCCTACGAGCAGTACTTC. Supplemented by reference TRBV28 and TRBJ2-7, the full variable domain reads DVKVTQSSRYLVKRTGEKVFLECVQDMDHENMFWYRQDPGLGLRLIYFSYDVKMKEKGDIPEGYSVSREKKERFSLILESASTNQTSMYLCASSLVIALSSSYEQYFGPGTRLTVT.

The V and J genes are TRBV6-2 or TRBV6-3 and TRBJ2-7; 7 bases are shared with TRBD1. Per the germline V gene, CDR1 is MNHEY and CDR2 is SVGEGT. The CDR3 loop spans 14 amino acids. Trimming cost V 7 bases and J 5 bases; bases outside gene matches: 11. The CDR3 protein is CASTLTGFAHEQYF. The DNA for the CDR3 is TGTGCCAGCACCCTGACAGGGTTCGCCCACGAGCAGTACTTC.

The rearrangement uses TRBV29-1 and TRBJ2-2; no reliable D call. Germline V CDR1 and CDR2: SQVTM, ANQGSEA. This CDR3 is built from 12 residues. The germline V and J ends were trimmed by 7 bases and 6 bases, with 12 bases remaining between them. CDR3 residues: CSAAFFPGELFF. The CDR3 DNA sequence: TGCAGCGCTGCCTTCTTTCCCGGGGAGCTGTTTTTT.

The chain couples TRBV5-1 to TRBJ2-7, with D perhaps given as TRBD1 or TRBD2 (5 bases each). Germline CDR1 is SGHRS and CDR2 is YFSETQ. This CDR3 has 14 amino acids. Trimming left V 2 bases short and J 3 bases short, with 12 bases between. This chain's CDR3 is CASSFNSGSYEQYF. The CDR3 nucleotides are TGCGCCAGCAGCTTCAACTCAGGGAGCTACGAGCAGTACTTC.

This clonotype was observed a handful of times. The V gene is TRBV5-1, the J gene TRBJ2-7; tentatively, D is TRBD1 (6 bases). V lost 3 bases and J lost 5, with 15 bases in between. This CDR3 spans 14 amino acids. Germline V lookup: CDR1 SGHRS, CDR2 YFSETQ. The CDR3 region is CASSSDARGNEQYF. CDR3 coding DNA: TGCGCCAGCAGCTCCGATGCCAGGGGCAACGAGCAGTACTTC.

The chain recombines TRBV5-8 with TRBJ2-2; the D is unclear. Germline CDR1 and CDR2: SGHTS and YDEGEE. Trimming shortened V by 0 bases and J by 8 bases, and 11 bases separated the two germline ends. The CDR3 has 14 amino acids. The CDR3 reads CASSLGAGYGELFF. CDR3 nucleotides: TGTGCCAGCAGCTTGGGAGCTGGCTATGGGGAGCTGTTTTTT.

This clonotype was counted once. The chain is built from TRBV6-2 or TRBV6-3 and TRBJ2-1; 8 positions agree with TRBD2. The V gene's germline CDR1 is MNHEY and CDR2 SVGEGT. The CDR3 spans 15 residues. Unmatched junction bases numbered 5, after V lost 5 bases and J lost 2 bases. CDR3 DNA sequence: TGTGCCAGCAGTGACACGGGAGGGACCTACAATGAGCAGTTCTTC. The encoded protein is CASSDTGGTYNEQFF.

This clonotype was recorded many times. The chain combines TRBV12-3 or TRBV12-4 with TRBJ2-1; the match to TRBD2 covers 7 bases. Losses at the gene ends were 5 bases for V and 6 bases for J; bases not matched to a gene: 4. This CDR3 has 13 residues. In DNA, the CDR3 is TGTGCCAGCAGTAGCGGGGCCTCCAATGAGCAGTTCTTC. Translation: CASSSGASNEQFF.

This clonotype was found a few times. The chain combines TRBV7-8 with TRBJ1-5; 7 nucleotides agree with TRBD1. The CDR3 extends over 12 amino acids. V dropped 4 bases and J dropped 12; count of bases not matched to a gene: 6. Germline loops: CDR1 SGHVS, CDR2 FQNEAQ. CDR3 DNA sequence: TGTGCCAGCAGCTCGCATACAGGGGACCAGCATTTT. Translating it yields CASSSHTGDQHF.

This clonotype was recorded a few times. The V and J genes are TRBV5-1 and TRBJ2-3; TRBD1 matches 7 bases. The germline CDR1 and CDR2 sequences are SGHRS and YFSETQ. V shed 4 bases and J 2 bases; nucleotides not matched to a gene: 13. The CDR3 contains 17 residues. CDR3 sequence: CASSRIPGTAATDTQYF. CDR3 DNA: TGCGCCAGCAGCCGTATCCCCGGGACAGCAGCCACAGATACGCAGTATTTT.

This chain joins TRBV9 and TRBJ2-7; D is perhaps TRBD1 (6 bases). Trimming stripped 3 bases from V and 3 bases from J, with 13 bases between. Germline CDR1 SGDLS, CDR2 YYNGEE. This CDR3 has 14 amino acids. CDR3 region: CASSATPGHYEQYF. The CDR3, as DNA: TGTGCCAGCAGCGCGACGCCGGGACACTACGAGCAGTACTTC.

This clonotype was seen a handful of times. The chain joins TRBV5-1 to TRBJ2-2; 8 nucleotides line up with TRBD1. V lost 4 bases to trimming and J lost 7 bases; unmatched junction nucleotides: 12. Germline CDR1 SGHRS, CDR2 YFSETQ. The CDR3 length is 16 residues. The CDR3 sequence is CASSPAGQGGVGELFF. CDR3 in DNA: TGCGCCAGCAGCCCCGCCGGACAGGGCGGAGTCGGGGAGCTGTTTTTT.